Listed below are T cell receptor beta chains from one sample, sequenced in a study of T cells in localized non-small cell lung cancer. Clones were read by immunoSEQ multiplex PCR, and TCRdb kept only the in-frame ones, dropping some. The sample shows 30,000 or so clones, roughly 90% of them seen only once. The source was peripheral blood, collected before any cancer treatment. Receptor source: a male donor aged 60 or over with stage I lung adenocarcinoma. Both conserved end residues are part of each CDR3. A D gene is named only where the DNA matches it firmly. The size entry is marked missing in some rows and otherwise reads once, few, many or a size class.

d_call: -; clone_size: -; v_call: TRBV6-5; j_call: TRBJ1-2; cdr3_aa: CASSYSYADMGAGYTF; cdr3_nt: TGTGCCAGCAGTTACTCTTATGCGGATATGGGGGCTGGCTACACCTTC
d_call: TRBD1; clone_size: once; v_call: TRBV19; j_call: TRBJ2-1; cdr3_aa: CASSIGDRGNEQFF; cdr3_nt: TGTGCCAGTAGTATAGGTGACAGGGGGAATGAGCAGTTCTTC
d_call: TRBD2; clone_size: -; v_call: TRBV7-6; j_call: TRBJ2-2; cdr3_aa: CASSVGLAGATGELFF; cdr3_nt: TGTGCCAGCAGCGTAGGACTAGCGGGGGCCACCGGGGAGCTGTTTTTT
d_call: TRBD2; clone_size: once; v_call: TRBV4-2; j_call: TRBJ2-2; cdr3_aa: CASSQPPSGNTGELFF; cdr3_nt: TGTGCCAGCAGCCAGCCCCCTAGCGGAAACACCGGGGAGCTGTTTTTT
d_call: TRBD2; clone_size: -; v_call: TRBV11-2; j_call: TRBJ2-5; cdr3_aa: CASSAGLAGALTQYF; cdr3_nt: TGTGCCAGCAGCGCGGGACTAGCGGGGGCGTTGACCCAGTACTTC
d_call: -; clone_size: -; v_call: TRBV5-5; j_call: TRBJ2-2; cdr3_aa: CASSYIANTGELFF; cdr3_nt: TGTGCCAGCAGCTACATAGCGAACACCGGGGAGCTGTTTTTT
d_call: -; clone_size: -; v_call: TRBV6-5; j_call: TRBJ1-2; cdr3_aa: CASRPPGGYGYTF; cdr3_nt: TGTGCCAGCAGGCCCCCGGGGGGCTATGGCTACACCTTC
d_call: -; clone_size: -; v_call: TRBV5-4; j_call: TRBJ2-2; cdr3_aa: CASSLDSYTGELFF; cdr3_nt: TGTGCCAGCAGCTTAGACAGCTACACCGGGGAGCTGTTTTTT
d_call: -; clone_size: -; v_call: TRBV5-8; j_call: TRBJ1-5; cdr3_aa: CASSQGIDQPQHF; cdr3_nt: TGTGCCAGCAGCCAGGGAATCGATCAGCCCCAGCATTTT
d_call: TRBD2; clone_size: few; v_call: TRBV18; j_call: TRBJ2-7; cdr3_aa: CASSPRTSGAYEQYF; cdr3_nt: TGTGCCAGCTCACCACGGACTAGCGGGGCCTACGAGCAGTACTTC
d_call: TRBD1; clone_size: -; v_call: TRBV6-5; j_call: TRBJ1-3; cdr3_aa: CASQPSGGSGNTIYF; cdr3_nt: TGTGCCAGCCAGCCCTCAGGGGGCTCTGGAAACACCATATATTTT
d_call: TRBD1; clone_size: -; v_call: TRBV7-8; j_call: TRBJ1-6; cdr3_aa: CASSFDRVLGSPLHF; cdr3_nt: TGTGCCAGCAGCTTTGACAGGGTATTGGGTTCACCCCTCCACTTT
d_call: -; clone_size: -; v_call: TRBV19; j_call: TRBJ2-2; cdr3_aa: CASSRIGENTGELFF; cdr3_nt: TGTGCCAGTAGTAGGATAGGAGAGAACACCGGGGAGCTGTTTTTT
d_call: -; clone_size: -; v_call: TRBV6-5; j_call: TRBJ1-1; cdr3_aa: CASSLSAGTNTEAFF; cdr3_nt: TGTGCCAGCAGTCTATCAGCGGGGACGAACACTGAAGCTTTCTTT
d_call: -; clone_size: -; v_call: TRBV2; j_call: TRBJ1-5; cdr3_aa: CATGRGNQPQHF; cdr3_nt: TGTGCCACCGGACGGGGAAATCAGCCCCAGCATTTT
d_call: TRBD1; clone_size: -; v_call: TRBV11-3; j_call: TRBJ1-6; cdr3_aa: CASSSRQGVNSYNSPLHF; cdr3_nt: TGTGCCAGCAGCTCCCGCCAGGGGGTTAACTCCTATAATTCACCCCTCCACTTT
d_call: -; clone_size: once; v_call: TRBV15; j_call: TRBJ1-1; cdr3_aa: CATSVDRNTEAFF; cdr3_nt: TGTGCCACCAGCGTCGACAGAAACACTGAAGCTTTCTTT
d_call: -; clone_size: -; v_call: TRBV28; j_call: TRBJ2-4; cdr3_aa: CASSFRDGKNIQYF; cdr3_nt: TGTGCCAGCTCCTTCCGGGACGGAAAAAACATTCAGTACTTC
d_call: -; clone_size: -; v_call: TRBV5-6; j_call: TRBJ2-7; cdr3_aa: CASSFAYREQYF; cdr3_nt: TGTGCCAGCAGCTTTGCTTACCGGGAGCAGTACTTC
d_call: -; clone_size: -; v_call: TRBV7-2; j_call: TRBJ2-3; cdr3_aa: CASSPARTGEVDTQYF; cdr3_nt: TGTGCCAGCAGCCCCGCCCGGACGGGGGAGGTAGATACGCAGTATTTT
d_call: TRBD2; clone_size: -; v_call: TRBV19; j_call: TRBJ2-1; cdr3_aa: CASSRAGGYEQFF; cdr3_nt: TGTGCCAGTAGTAGAGCGGGGGGGTATGAGCAGTTCTTC
d_call: TRBD2; clone_size: -; v_call: TRBV19; j_call: TRBJ2-7; cdr3_aa: CASSDAGGPHEQYF; cdr3_nt: TGTGCCAGTAGTGACGCGGGGGGGCCCCACGAGCAGTACTTC
d_call: -; clone_size: -; v_call: TRBV6-1; j_call: TRBJ2-7; cdr3_aa: CASRPGDTGLDEQYF; cdr3_nt: TGTGCCAGCAGGCCGGGAGATACAGGGCTCGACGAGCAGTACTTC
d_call: TRBD1; clone_size: -; v_call: TRBV9; j_call: TRBJ1-2; cdr3_aa: CASSARTGGDGYTF; cdr3_nt: TGTGCCAGCAGCGCCCGGACAGGGGGAGATGGCTACACCTTC
d_call: -; clone_size: -; v_call: TRBV28; j_call: TRBJ2-1; cdr3_aa: CASTSRDEQFF; cdr3_nt: TGTGCCAGCACCTCGAGGGATGAGCAGTTCTTC
d_call: -; clone_size: -; v_call: TRBV29-1; j_call: TRBJ1-2; cdr3_aa: CSVFRPPGDGYTF; cdr3_nt: TGCAGCGTTTTTCGACCGCCAGGGGATGGCTACACCTTC
d_call: TRBD2; clone_size: -; v_call: TRBV6-6; j_call: TRBJ2-1; cdr3_aa: CASILAGGLEQFF; cdr3_nt: TGTGCCAGCATTCTAGCGGGGGGCTTAGAGCAGTTCTTC
d_call: -; clone_size: -; v_call: TRBV19; j_call: TRBJ1-1; cdr3_aa: CASSIDRRAITEAFF; cdr3_nt: TGTGCCAGTAGTATAGATCGCAGGGCGATCACTGAAGCTTTCTTT
d_call: -; clone_size: -; v_call: TRBV19; j_call: TRBJ1-2; cdr3_aa: CASSIQQEISYGYTF; cdr3_nt: TGTGCCAGTAGTATTCAACAGGAGATCAGCTATGGCTACACCTTC
d_call: -; clone_size: -; v_call: TRBV21-1; j_call: TRBJ1-2; cdr3_aa: CASSPWTGFWYGYTF; cdr3_nt: TGTGCCAGCAGCCCCTGGACAGGGTTTTGGTATGGCTACACCTTC
d_call: -; clone_size: -; v_call: TRBV29-1; j_call: TRBJ1-4; cdr3_aa: CSVAYPEKLFF; cdr3_nt: TGCAGCGTTGCCTACCCCGAAAAACTGTTTTTT
d_call: -; clone_size: -; v_call: TRBV7-9; j_call: TRBJ2-1; cdr3_aa: CASSPMGQLLTENFF; cdr3_nt: TGTGCCAGCAGCCCAATGGGGCAGCTATTAACCGAAAACTTCTTC
d_call: -; clone_size: -; v_call: TRBV28; j_call: TRBJ1-1; cdr3_aa: CASSLSVGHAVPAFF; cdr3_nt: TGTGCCAGCAGTTTATCGGTGGGGCACGCAGTACCAGCTTTCTTT
d_call: -; clone_size: -; v_call: TRBV10-2; j_call: TRBJ2-7; cdr3_aa: CASGTPFKEQYF; cdr3_nt: TGCGCCAGCGGGACCCCCTTCAAGGAGCAGTACTTC
d_call: TRBD1; clone_size: once; v_call: TRBV11-2; j_call: TRBJ2-7; cdr3_aa: CASSWGTGRAYEQYF; cdr3_nt: TGTGCCAGCAGCTGGGGGACAGGGAGGGCCTACGAGCAGTACTTC
d_call: -; clone_size: -; v_call: TRBV5-6; j_call: TRBJ2-7; cdr3_aa: CASSPSGARYEQYF; cdr3_nt: TGTGCCAGCAGCCCTAGTGGCGCCAGGTACGAGCAGTACTTC
d_call: -; clone_size: -; v_call: TRBV5-5; j_call: TRBJ1-5; cdr3_aa: CASSWTGNQPQHF; cdr3_nt: TGTGCCAGCAGCTGGACGGGGAATCAGCCCCAGCATTTT
d_call: -; clone_size: -; v_call: TRBV9; j_call: TRBJ2-3; cdr3_aa: CASSVGTSTAGDTQYF; cdr3_nt: TGTGCCAGCAGCGTAGGAACTAGCACCGCTGGAGATACGCAGTATTTT
d_call: TRBD1; clone_size: -; v_call: TRBV9; j_call: TRBJ1-6; cdr3_aa: CASNPTGGASPLHF; cdr3_nt: TGTGCCAGCAACCCGACAGGGGGGGCTTCACCCCTCCACTTT
d_call: -; clone_size: -; v_call: TRBV10-3; j_call: TRBJ2-3; cdr3_aa: CAISGSPPTDTQYF; cdr3_nt: TGTGCCATCAGTGGTAGCCCCCCCACAGATACGCAGTATTTT